The rows below give T cell receptor beta chains drawn from one sample of a study of T-cell memory formation after mild COVID-19. TCRdb redid the calling of the 5' RACE reads with MiXCR, one entry per CDR3 protein. Among 300,000 or so distinct CDR3 sequences listed, 15% to 20% were seen once. The specimen sequenced was PBMCs or a T cell subset sorted from them (not recorded which). Source of these receptors: a man younger than 30 who had mild COVID-19 (a few samples of this study predate the infection). Cell type and time point are not known. The CDR3 runs from the conserved cysteine through the conserved F or W. The D gene is left open where the match is weak. Clone size appears in some rows only: once, few, many, or a class for an expanded clone.

CASSVADRGNYEQYF TGTGCCAGCAGCGTGGCGGACAGGGGCAACTACGAGCAGTACTTC TRBV9 TRBD1 TRBJ2-7 once
CASSQQVQSLDTQYF TGTGCCAGCAGCCAGCAGGTCCAATCTTTAGATACGCAGTATTTT TRBV3-1 - TRBJ2-3 few
CASSAIGGVSGTDTQYF TGTGCCAGCAGCGCTATCGGCGGGGTCTCGGGCACAGATACGCAGTATTTT TRBV7-6 - TRBJ2-3 once
CASSFLTGYDEQYF TGCGCCAGCAGCTTCTTGACAGGGTACGACGAGCAGTACTTC TRBV5-1 TRBD1 TRBJ2-7 many
CAISPGQGRAGELFF TGTGCCATCAGCCCAGGACAGGGGAGGGCCGGGGAGCTGTTTTTT TRBV10-3 TRBD1 TRBJ2-2 -
CASRDGQATPNTGELFF TGTGCCAGCAGAGATGGACAGGCTACTCCGAACACCGGGGAGCTGTTTTTT TRBV6-2/TRBV6-3 TRBD1 TRBJ2-2 -
CASSLFAETYEQYF TGCGCCAGCAGCTTGTTTGCAGAAACCTACGAGCAGTACTTC TRBV5-1 - TRBJ2-7 -
CASSDQGTEAFF TGTGCCAGCAGTGATCAGGGGACTGAAGCTTTCTTT TRBV2 - TRBJ1-1 -
CASSQAGTGGAENIQYF TGTGCCAGCAGCCAGGCTGGGACAGGGGGCGCCGAAAACATTCAGTACTTC TRBV4-2 TRBD1 TRBJ2-4 -
CASSFKRGKSYEQYF TGTGCCAGCAGCTTTAAGCGGGGGAAGTCCTACGAGCAGTACTTC TRBV7-8 TRBD2 TRBJ2-7 -
CSAREGTSGLAGGRREQFF TGCAGTGCTAGAGAAGGAACGTCGGGACTAGCGGGGGGCCGTCGTGAGCAGTTCTTC TRBV20-1 TRBD2 TRBJ2-1 few
CASSPRGGVNTGELFF TGTGCCAGCAGCCCCCGCGGCGGGGTGAACACCGGGGAGCTGTTTTTT TRBV9 - TRBJ2-2 few
CASSLVGGEDTEAFF TGTGCCAGCAGCTTAGTGGGGGGCGAAGACACTGAAGCTTTCTTT TRBV7-9 - TRBJ1-1 -
CASSLPRINTEAFF TGTGCCAGCAGCCTCCCCAGGATAAACACTGAAGCTTTCTTT TRBV7-2 - TRBJ1-1 -
CATSSADTQYF TGTGCCACCAGTTCCGCAGATACGCAGTATTTT TRBV24-1 - TRBJ2-3 -
CASSHGTSGGLSSYNEQFF TGCGCCAGCAGCCACGGGACTAGCGGGGGGTTGAGCTCCTACAATGAGCAGTTCTTC TRBV4-1 TRBD2 TRBJ2-1 -
CASSLASGSTGELFF TGCGCCAGCAGCTTGGCTAGCGGTAGTACCGGGGAGCTGTTTTTT TRBV5-1 TRBD2 TRBJ2-2 -
CASSRVGTEQETQYF TGCGCCAGCAGCCGCGTGGGGACGGAACAAGAGACCCAGTACTTC TRBV4-1 - TRBJ2-5 -
CASSQQGSYNSPLHF TGCGCCAGCAGCCAACAGGGCTCCTATAATTCACCCCTCCACTTT TRBV4-3 - TRBJ1-6 -
CASSKRGGSLAGELFF TGCGCCAGCAGCAAAAGGGGGGGATCCCTCGCCGGGGAGCTGTTTTTT TRBV4-1 - TRBJ2-2 few
CASSLTGFGDTQYF TGTGCCAGCAGCTTGACAGGGTTCGGAGATACGCAGTATTTT TRBV5-6 - TRBJ2-3 -
CASGAGTPYEQYF TGTGCCAGCGGGGCCGGGACACCCTACGAGCAGTACTTC TRBV28 - TRBJ2-7 -
CASSPSGIYNEQFF TGTGCCAGCAGCCCATCGGGTATCTACAATGAGCAGTTCTTC TRBV14 - TRBJ2-1 -
CASSFRTGGQGEQYF TGTGCCAGCAGTTTCAGGACAGGGGGCCAGGGCGAGCAGTACTTC TRBV27 TRBD1 TRBJ2-7 few
CASSQLTGTSLAEQFF TGCGCCAGCAGCCAACTAACGGGGACTAGTCTCGCTGAGCAGTTCTTC TRBV4-3 TRBD2 TRBJ2-1 -
CASSRDREEANTGELFF TGCGCCAGCAGCAGGGACAGGGAGGAGGCGAACACCGGGGAGCTGTTTTTT TRBV5-1 TRBD1 TRBJ2-2 -
CASSPRDRGNEKLFF TGTGCCAGCAGCCCTCGGGACAGGGGTAATGAAAAACTGTTTTTT TRBV9 TRBD1 TRBJ1-4 few
CASSYRRSLHF TGTGCCAGCAGTTATCGGCGGTCGCTCCACTTT TRBV6-6 - TRBJ1-6 -
CSARVQENTEAFF TGCAGTGCTAGAGTGCAGGAGAACACTGAAGCTTTCTTT TRBV20-1 - TRBJ1-1 -
CASSAAYGYTF TGTGCCAGCAGCGCTGCCTATGGCTACACCTTC TRBV7-9 - TRBJ1-2 many
CSARDIKISGVDTQYF TGCAGTGCTAGAGATATCAAAATATCAGGGGTCGATACGCAGTATTTT TRBV20-1 - TRBJ2-3 -
CATSRDRTVQKLFF TGTGCCACCAGCAGAGACCGGACAGTTCAAAAACTGTTTTTT TRBV15 - TRBJ1-4 -
CASSLLALGDNEQFF TGCGCCAGCAGCTTGTTGGCCCTAGGGGACAATGAGCAGTTCTTC TRBV5-1 - TRBJ2-1 many
CASSTGTGFVGSYNEQFF TGTGCCAGTAGTACCGGGACAGGATTTGTGGGGTCCTACAATGAGCAGTTCTTC TRBV19 TRBD1 TRBJ2-1 -
CASSYRRYSGNTIYF TGTGCCAGCAGTTACAGAAGATACTCTGGAAACACCATATATTTT TRBV12-3/TRBV12-4 - TRBJ1-3 -
CASRRMAGPGGKTDTQYF TGCGCCAGCAGGCGTATGGCGGGACCCGGGGGGAAGACAGATACGCAGTATTTT TRBV4-1 TRBD2 TRBJ2-3 -
CASSLGQGGSGANVLTF TGCGCCAGCAGCTTGGGACAGGGTGGGTCTGGGGCCAACGTCCTGACTTTC TRBV5-1 TRBD1 TRBJ2-6 many
CASSISGEQFF TGCGCCAGCAGTATTAGCGGGGAGCAGTTCTTC TRBV10-2 TRBD2 TRBJ2-1 few
CSASREAGGGPQHF TGCAGTGCTAGCAGGGAGGCGGGAGGTGGGCCCCAGCATTTT TRBV20-1 - TRBJ1-5 few
CASSFGQNNEQFF TGCGCCAGCAGCTTCGGGCAGAACAATGAGCAGTTCTTC TRBV5-1 - TRBJ2-1 -
CASSFGTPGAGKSEAFF TGTGCCAGCAGTTTCGGCACCCCCGGGGCCGGGAAGTCTGAAGCTTTCTTT TRBV12-3/TRBV12-4 - TRBJ1-1 many
CASRYNRRSYGYTF TGTGCCAGCAGATACAACAGGAGGTCCTATGGCTACACCTTC TRBV4-2 - TRBJ1-2 many
CASSQDRISADEQFF TGCGCCAGCAGCCAAGATCGGATTTCGGCTGATGAGCAGTTCTTC TRBV4-3 - TRBJ2-1 few